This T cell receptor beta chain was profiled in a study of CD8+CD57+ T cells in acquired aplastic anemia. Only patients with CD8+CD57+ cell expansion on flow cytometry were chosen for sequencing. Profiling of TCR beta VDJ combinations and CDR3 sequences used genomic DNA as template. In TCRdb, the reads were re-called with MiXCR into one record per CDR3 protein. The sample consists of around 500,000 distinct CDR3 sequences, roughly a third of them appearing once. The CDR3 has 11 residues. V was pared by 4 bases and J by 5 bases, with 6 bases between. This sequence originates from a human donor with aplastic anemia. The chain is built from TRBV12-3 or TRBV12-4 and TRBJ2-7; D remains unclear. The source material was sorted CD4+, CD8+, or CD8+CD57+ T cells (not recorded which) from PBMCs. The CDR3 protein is CASSYLNEQYF. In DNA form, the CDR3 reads TGTGCCAGCAGTTACCTCAACGAGCAGTACTTC.